The T cell receptor beta chain under discussion was sequenced for a study of yellow fever vaccine responses in identical twins. Notes on the study in general: Twins' T cell vaccine responses reportedly looked partly convergent, partly personalized.

Germline loops: CDR1 LGHDT, CDR2 YNNKEL (reference sequence). CDR3 length equals 16 residues. V was pared by 0 bases and J by 0 bases, with 2 bases of the junction left unmatched. Regarding this clonotype: Antigen specificity is unknown.

TCRdb redid the calling of the RT-PCR reads with MiXCR, one entry per CDR3 protein. The sample lists some 20,000 distinct CDR3 sequences, around two thirds occurring once. The sequence was obtained from a woman aged 18-30 years who received the yellow fever vaccine. The sequencing here drew on T cells from blood (PBMCs), unsorted or a sorted subset (not recorded which), taken before or after yellow fever vaccination (not recorded which). The chain joins TRBV3-1 to TRBJ2-1, with 7 bases matching TRBD1. In DNA, the CDR3 is TGTGCCAGCAGCCAAGATAGACAGGGCTCCTACAATGAGCAGTTCTTC. It codes for CASSQDRQGSYNEQFF.